The present entry profiles one T cell receptor beta chain with its context. Antigen specificity is unknown. The record originates from a study of shared clonotypes between healthy human individuals. Overall study: Three CD4 naive, three CD4 memory, two CD8 naive and one CD8 memory plate were used per donor.

Study-wide results and caveats: Memory subsets generally showed smaller estimated richness than naive subsets did.

J was trimmed by 6 bases and V by 6 bases; bases with no gene match: 12. This CDR3 has 15 amino acids. Germline CDR1 WSHSY, CDR2 SAAADI. Clones were sequenced by immunoSEQ multiplex PCR, and TCRdb holds only the in-frame ones, with some missing. This sample has about 1.5 million clones, with 95% to 99% found just once. The chain uses TRBV10-2 and TRBJ2-7; TRBD2 aligns across 9 bases. The sample taken for sequencing was naive CD4+ T cells sorted from blood. The subset is: CD45RA+ positively selected. This TCR was recovered from a man aged 25 to 45 in good health. The CDR3 nucleotides are TGCGCCAGCAGCTTGACTAGCGGACCTACGATCGAGCAGTACTTC. Its translation: CASSLTSGPTIEQYF.